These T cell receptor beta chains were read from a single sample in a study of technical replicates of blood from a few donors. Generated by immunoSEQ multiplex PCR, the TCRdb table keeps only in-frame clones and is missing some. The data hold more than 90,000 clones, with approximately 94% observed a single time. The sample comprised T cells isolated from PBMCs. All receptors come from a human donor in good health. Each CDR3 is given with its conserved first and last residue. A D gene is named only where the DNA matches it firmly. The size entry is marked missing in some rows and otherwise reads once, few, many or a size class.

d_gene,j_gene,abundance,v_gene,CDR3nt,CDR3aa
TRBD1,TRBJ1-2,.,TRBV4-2,TGTGCCAGCAGCCAAGACGGACAGGGGGCGTCCGGCTACACCTTC,CASSQDGQGASGYTF
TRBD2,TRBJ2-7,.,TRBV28,TGTGCCAGCAGTGATGTTAGCGGGAGGCTGGTAGCGTACGAGCAGTACTTC,CASSDVSGRLVAYEQYF
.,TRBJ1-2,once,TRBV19,TGTGCCAGTAGTATTACTCAGGCCCGCGGAGGAAACTATGGCTACACCTTC,CASSITQARGGNYGYTF
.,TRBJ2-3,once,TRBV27,TGTGCCAGCGGGCTTCTATCTAGCACAGATACGCAGTATTTT,CASGLLSSTDTQYF
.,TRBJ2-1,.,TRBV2,TGTGCCAGCAGGGAGGGACGTAACAATGAGCAGTTCTTC,CASREGRNNEQFF
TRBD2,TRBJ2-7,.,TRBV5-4,TGTGCCAGCAGCCGGACTAGCGGGGGGGCCTACGAGCAGTACTTC,CASSRTSGGAYEQYF
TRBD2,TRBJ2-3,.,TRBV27,TGTGCCAGTGGCTATCGCCGGGGGGTTAGCACAGATACGCAGTATTTT,CASGYRRGVSTDTQYF
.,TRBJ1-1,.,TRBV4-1,TGCGCCAGCAGCGGTACAGGGCTGAACACTGAAGCTTTCTTT,CASSGTGLNTEAFF
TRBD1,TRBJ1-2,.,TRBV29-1,TGCAGCGTCCTAAACACAGGGGAGAACTATGGCTACACCTTC,CSVLNTGENYGYTF
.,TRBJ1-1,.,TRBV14,TGTGCCAGCAGCCAAGACAGGAACACTGAAGCTTTCTTT,CASSQDRNTEAFF
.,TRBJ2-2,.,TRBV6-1,TGTGCCAGCAGCCCAACAGGTTTAGCCGGGGAGCTGTTTTTT,CASSPTGLAGELFF
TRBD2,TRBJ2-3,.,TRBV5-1,TGCGCCAGCAGCGGACTTAGCGGGGAGAGCACAGATACGCAGTATTTT,CASSGLSGESTDTQYF
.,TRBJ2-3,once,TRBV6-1,TGTGCCAGCAGTGTTCCGTCCAGGGTCCGAGATACGCAGTATTTT,CASSVPSRVRDTQYF
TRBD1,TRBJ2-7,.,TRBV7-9,TGTGCCAGCAGCTTGGGGGGGACAGGGATCAACGAGCAGTACTTC,CASSLGGTGINEQYF
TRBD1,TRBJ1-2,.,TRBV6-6,TGTGCCAGCAGCCCTCCCGGGACAGGGTATTATGGCTACACCTTC,CASSPPGTGYYGYTF
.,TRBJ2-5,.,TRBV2,TGTGCCAGCACCGAAGAGGTTTCGGAGACCCAGTACTTC,CASTEEVSETQYF
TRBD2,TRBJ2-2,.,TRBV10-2,TGCGCCAGCAGACTAGCGTTATGGAACGGGGAGCTGTTTTTT,CASRLALWNGELFF
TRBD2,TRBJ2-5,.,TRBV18,TGTGCCAGCTCACGCGGACTAGCGGCTTGGGAGACCCAGTACTTC,CASSRGLAAWETQYF
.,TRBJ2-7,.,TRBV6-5,TGTGCCAGCTCTTTGGACAGCCAATACGAGCAGTACTTC,CASSLDSQYEQYF
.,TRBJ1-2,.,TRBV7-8,TGTGCCAGCAGCCTCAGCGTGCAGAGGAATTATGGCTACACCTTC,CASSLSVQRNYGYTF
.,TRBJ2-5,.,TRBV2,TGTGCCAGCAAGGGGGTATTTACAGAGACCCAGTACTTC,CASKGVFTETQYF
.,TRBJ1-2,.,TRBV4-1,TGCGCCAGCAGCCAAGGCAGGGGCACTCAAGGCTACACCTTC,CASSQGRGTQGYTF
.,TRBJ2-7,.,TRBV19,TGTGCCAGTACTGCCGCGACAGGACCCTACGAGCAGTACTTC,CASTAATGPYEQYF
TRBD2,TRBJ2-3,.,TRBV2,TGTGCCAGCAGTCGATTAGCGGGACGGCGAACAGATACGCAGTATTTT,CASSRLAGRRTDTQYF
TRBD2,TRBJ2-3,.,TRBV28,TGTGCCAGCAGTTTTATCGCGGGAGGCTACACAGATACGCAGTATTTT,CASSFIAGGYTDTQYF
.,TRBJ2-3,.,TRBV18,TGTGCCAGCTCATCTACTAGCACAGATACGCAGTATTTT,CASSSTSTDTQYF
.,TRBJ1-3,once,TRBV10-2,TGCGCCAGCTTAACGAACAGGGCTGGAAACACCATATATTTT,CASLTNRAGNTIYF
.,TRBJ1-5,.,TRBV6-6,TGTGCCAGCAGCCACGGTCTAAGCAATCAGCCCCAGCATTTT,CASSHGLSNQPQHF
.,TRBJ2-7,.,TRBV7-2,TGTGCCAGCAGCGAGGAGGGGGGGGGCCCCCTCGGTGAGCAGTACTTC,CASSEEGGGPLGEQYF
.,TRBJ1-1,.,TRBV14,TGTGCCAGCATCAAGGGGTCGGACACTGAAGCTTTCTTT,CASIKGSDTEAFF
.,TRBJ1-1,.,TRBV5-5,.,CASSFLWAGGNTEAFF
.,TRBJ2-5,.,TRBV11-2,TGTGCCAGCAGCTTAGAAGGGGGGGCCGGAGAGACCCAGTACTTC,CASSLEGGAGETQYF
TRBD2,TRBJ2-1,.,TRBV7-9,TGTGCCAGCAGTAAGGGACTAGCGGGAAGTGAGCAGTTCTTC,CASSKGLAGSEQFF
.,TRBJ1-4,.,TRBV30,TGTGCCTGGAGCAAAACACAGGGTGCTAATGAAAAACTGTTTTTT,CAWSKTQGANEKLFF
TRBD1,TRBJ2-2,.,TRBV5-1,TGCGCCAGCAGCGCCGGGACAGGGGATGGTTCCGGGGAGCTGTTTTTT,CASSAGTGDGSGELFF
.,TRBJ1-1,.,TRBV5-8,TGTGCCAGCAGCTTGGGGGGACAACCAAACACTGAAGCTTTCTTT,CASSLGGQPNTEAFF